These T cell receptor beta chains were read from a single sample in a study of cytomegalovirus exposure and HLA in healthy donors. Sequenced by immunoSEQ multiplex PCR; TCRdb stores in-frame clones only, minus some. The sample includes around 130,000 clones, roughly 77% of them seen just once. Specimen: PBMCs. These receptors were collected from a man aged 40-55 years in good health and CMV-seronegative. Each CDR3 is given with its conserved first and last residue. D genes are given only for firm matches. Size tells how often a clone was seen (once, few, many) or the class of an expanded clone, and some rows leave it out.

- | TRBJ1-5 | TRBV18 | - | TGTGCCAGCTCAATAACCGAGTTCCAGCCCCAGCATTTT | CASSITEFQPQHF
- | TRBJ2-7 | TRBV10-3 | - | TGTGCCATCAGTGAGTCTGCGGGCCAGTCCTACGAGCAGTACTTC | CAISESAGQSYEQYF
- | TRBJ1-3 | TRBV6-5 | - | TGTGCCAGCAGTTACTCGGGCGGGTACTCTGGAAACACCATATATTTT | CASSYSGGYSGNTIYF
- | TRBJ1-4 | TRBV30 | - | TGTGCCTGGAGTGTAAGGGGTCGAGGCGAAAAACTGTTTTTT | CAWSVRGRGEKLFF
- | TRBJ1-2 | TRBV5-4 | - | TGTGCCAGCGGTTCGGGAGGTTATAGCTATGGCTACACCTTC | CASGSGGYSYGYTF
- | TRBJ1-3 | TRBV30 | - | TGTGCCTGGAGTTCCTATACTGGAAACACCATATATTTT | CAWSSYTGNTIYF
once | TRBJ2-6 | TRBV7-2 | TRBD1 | TGTGCCAGCAGCTCCGGGTGGAGGACAGGGGCCGGGGCCAACGGCCTGACTTTC | CASSSGWRTGAGANGLTF
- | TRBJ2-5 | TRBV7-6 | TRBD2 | TGTGCCAGCACGGGAGGCGGAGAGACCCAGTACTTC | CASTGGGETQYF
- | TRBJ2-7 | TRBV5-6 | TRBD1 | TGTGCCAGCAGCTTGGGTCCAGGGGGAAGCTACGAGCAGTACTTC | CASSLGPGGSYEQYF
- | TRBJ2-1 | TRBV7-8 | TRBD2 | TGTGCCAGCAGCTTAGTTGGACTAGCGGGAGGGCCGAATGAGCAGTTCTTC | CASSLVGLAGGPNEQFF
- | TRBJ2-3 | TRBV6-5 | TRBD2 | TGTGCCAGCAGCGCGGGAGGGCCGGGGACAGATACGCAGTATTTT | CASSAGGPGTDTQYF
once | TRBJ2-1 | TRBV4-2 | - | TGTGCCAGCAGCCGGACGAGGACTGCTTACAATGAGCAGTTCTTC | CASSRTRTAYNEQFF
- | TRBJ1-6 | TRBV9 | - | TGTGCCAGCAGCCGGGAGGAGCGATCCTATAATTCACCCCTCCACTTT | CASSREERSYNSPLHF
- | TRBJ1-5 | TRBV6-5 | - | TGTGCCACCTCGAGGCCCGGAAGCAATCAGCCCCAGCATTTT | CATSRPGSNQPQHF
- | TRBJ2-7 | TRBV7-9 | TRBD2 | TGTGCCAGCAGCTTAGATTCTAGCGGGAGCCAGTACTTC | CASSLDSSGSQYF
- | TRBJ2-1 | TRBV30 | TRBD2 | TGTGCCTGGAGGCAACTAGCGGGTCGGGGCAATGAGCAGTTCTTC | CAWRQLAGRGNEQFF
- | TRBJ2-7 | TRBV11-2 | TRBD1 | TGTGCCAGCAGCCACCCCCGGGCAGGGGGTGAGCAGTACTTC | CASSHPRAGGEQYF
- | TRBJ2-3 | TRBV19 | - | TGTGCCAGTGGCATAGCTACAGATACGCAGTATTTT | CASGIATDTQYF
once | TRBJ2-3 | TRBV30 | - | TGTGCCTGGAGTGTTAAGGTGGGAGGCGCAGATACGCAGTATTTT | CAWSVKVGGADTQYF
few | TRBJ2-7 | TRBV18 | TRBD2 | TGTGCCAGCTCACCAGGGACTAGCGACACCTACGAGCAGTACTTC | CASSPGTSDTYEQYF
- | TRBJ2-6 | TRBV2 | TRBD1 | TGTGCCAGCAGCTATACGGGGACAGCTGGGGCCAACGTCCTGACTTTC | CASSYTGTAGANVLTF
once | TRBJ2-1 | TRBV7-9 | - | TGTGCCAGCAAACTAGAAAGCAATGAGCAGTTCTTC | CASKLESNEQFF
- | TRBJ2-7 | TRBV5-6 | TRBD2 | TGTGCCAGCAGCTTGGGGGGACTAGCGGGGGTCGAGCAGTACTTC | CASSLGGLAGVEQYF
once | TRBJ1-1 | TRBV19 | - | TGTGCCAGCTCTCAAAAGGGGGGGTTAACTGAAGCTTTCTTT | CASSQKGGLTEAFF
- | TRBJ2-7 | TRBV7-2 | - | TGTGCCAGCAGCTTACAAGCTAGCTCCTACGAGCAGTACTTC | CASSLQASSYEQYF
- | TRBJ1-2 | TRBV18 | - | TGTGCCAGCTCACCTGGGACAATTTCTCAATATGGCTACACCTTC | CASSPGTISQYGYTF
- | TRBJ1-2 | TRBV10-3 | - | TGTGCCATCAGTGAGACTCCAGGGGAATACGGCTATGGCTACACCTTC | CAISETPGEYGYGYTF
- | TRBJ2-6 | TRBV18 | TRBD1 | TGTGCCAGCTCACCGACAGGGGGCGCTGGGGCCAACGGCCTGACTTTC | CASSPTGGAGANGLTF
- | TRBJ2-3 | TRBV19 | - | TGTGCCAGTAGCAACCCGCGGATGGCGGGGCCAGTCGAGAGTACGCAGTATTTT | CASSNPRMAGPVESTQYF
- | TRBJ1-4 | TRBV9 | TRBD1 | TGTGCCAGCAGCGTCTCAGGGGGCCGGGAAAAACTGTTTTTT | CASSVSGGREKLFF
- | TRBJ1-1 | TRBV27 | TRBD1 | TGTGCCAGCAGTCTAGACAGGGGGGCATGGACTGAAGCTTTCTTT | CASSLDRGAWTEAFF
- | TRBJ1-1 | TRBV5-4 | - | TGTGCCAGCAGGACGGGTCCAAAGAACACTGAAGCTTTCTTT | CASRTGPKNTEAFF
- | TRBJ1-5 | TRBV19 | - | TGTGCCAGTACGGCAGGGCTCGATCAGCCCCAGCATTTT | CASTAGLDQPQHF
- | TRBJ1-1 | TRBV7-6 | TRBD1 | TGTGCCAGCAGCCAGGGGGTTCGGGCTGAAGCTTTCTTT | CASSQGVRAEAFF
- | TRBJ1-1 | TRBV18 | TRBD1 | TGTGCCAGCTCACCAGGGACAGGCTACACTGAAGCTTTCTTT | CASSPGTGYTEAFF
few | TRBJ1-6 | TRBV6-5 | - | TGTGCCAGCGCAGGGGTGAATAATTCACCCCTCCACTTT | CASAGVNNSPLHF
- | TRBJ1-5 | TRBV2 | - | TGTGCCAGCAAGGGGTCGGCAGTTAATCAGCCCCAGCATTTT | CASKGSAVNQPQHF
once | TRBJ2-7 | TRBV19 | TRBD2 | TGTGCCAGTAGTCGAGGGACTAGCGGGAACTACGAGCAGTACTTC | CASSRGTSGNYEQYF
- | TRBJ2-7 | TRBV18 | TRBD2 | TGTGCCAGCTCACGTAGCGGGAGGGCCTACGAGCAGTACTTC | CASSRSGRAYEQYF
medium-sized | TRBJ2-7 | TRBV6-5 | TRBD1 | TGTGCCAGCAGTCCAGGACAGGGCCGGTACGAGCAGTACTTC | CASSPGQGRYEQYF
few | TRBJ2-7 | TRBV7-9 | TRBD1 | TGTGCCAGCAGCTTAGCTTTGGCAGGGGGTCCGCGCGAGCAGTACTTC | CASSLALAGGPREQYF
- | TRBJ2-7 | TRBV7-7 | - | TGTGCCAGCAGCCTACAGACAGGCTACGAGCAGTACTTC | CASSLQTGYEQYF
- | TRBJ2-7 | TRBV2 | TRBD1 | TGTGCCACTTCCCACCGGGACAGGGCCTACGAGCAGTACTTC | CATSHRDRAYEQYF
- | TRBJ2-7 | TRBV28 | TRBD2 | TGTGCCACACTAGCGGGAGTCCACGAGCAGTACTTC | CATLAGVHEQYF
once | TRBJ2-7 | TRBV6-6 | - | TGTGCCAGCAGTCCAGGGGTCTACGAGCAGTACTTC | CASSPGVYEQYF
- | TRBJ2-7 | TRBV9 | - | TGTGCCAGCAGCTCCCAACTGAAGATGGGCGAAGAGCAGTACTTC | CASSSQLKMGEEQYF
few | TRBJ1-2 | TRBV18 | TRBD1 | TGTGCCAGCTCCCCGGGACAGATTAACTATGGCTACACCTTC | CASSPGQINYGYTF
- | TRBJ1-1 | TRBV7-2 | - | TGTGCCAGCAGCTTAGCCGGGGGGCGGAACACTGAAGCTTTCTTT | CASSLAGGRNTEAFF
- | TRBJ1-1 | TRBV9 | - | TGTGCCAGCAGCCCCCGCAGGGGTAGCACTGAAGCTTTCTTT | CASSPRRGSTEAFF
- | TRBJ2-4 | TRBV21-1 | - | TGTGCCAGCAGCAAAAAAGACAGGGGTCCCCGAACGTCCAAAAACATTCAGTACTTC | CASSKKDRGPRTSKNIQYF
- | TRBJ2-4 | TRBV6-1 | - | TGTGCCAGCAGTGAAGGTCAGGATGGGGCGAGGTTTCAGGGCAAAAACATTCAGTACTTC | CASSEGQDGARFQGKNIQYF